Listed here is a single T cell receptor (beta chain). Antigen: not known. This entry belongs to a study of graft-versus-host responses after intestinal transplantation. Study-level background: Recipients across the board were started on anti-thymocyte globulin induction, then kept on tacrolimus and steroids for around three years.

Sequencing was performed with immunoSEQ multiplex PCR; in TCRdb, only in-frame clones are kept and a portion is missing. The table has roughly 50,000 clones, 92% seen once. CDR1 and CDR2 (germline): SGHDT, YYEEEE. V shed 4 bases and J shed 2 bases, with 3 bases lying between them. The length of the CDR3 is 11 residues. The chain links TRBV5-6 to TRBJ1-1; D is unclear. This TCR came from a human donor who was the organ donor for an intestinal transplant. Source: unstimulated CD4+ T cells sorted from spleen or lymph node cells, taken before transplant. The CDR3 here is CASSLNTEAFF. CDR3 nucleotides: TGTGCCAGCAGCCTCAACACTGAAGCTTTCTTT.